The sequence of this T cell receptor beta chain was determined in a study of T cell responses to AZD1222 COVID-19 vaccine. Study outcomes and limitations: The study identified only 6 or 7 AZD1222 recipients as seropositive at baseline.

Germline V gene data show CDR1 as LNHDA and CDR2 as SQIVND (reference sequence). V was clipped by 4 bases and J by 0 bases; unmatched bases: 7. This CDR3 spans 16 amino acids. Note on this clone: The antigen is unknown.

Libraries were prepared by immunoSEQ multiplex PCR; TCRdb keeps only in-frame clonotypes and omits some of them. The data hold more than 150,000 clones, with approximately 90% observed a single time. The specimen was peripheral blood, collected on day 0 of AZD1222 vaccination. The J gene is TRBJ2-7, the V gene TRBV19; 9 bases are shared with TRBD2. This receptor was taken from an adult in good health. The chain's CDR3 is CASSTMAGGVSYEQYF. Written as DNA, the CDR3 is TGTGCCAGTAGTACCATGGCGGGAGGGGTCTCCTACGAGCAGTACTTC.